These 5 T cell receptor beta chains were sequenced from one sample in a study of monozygotic twins with inflammatory bowel disease. TCRdb processed the 5' RACE reads again and assigns one entry to each CDR3 protein, with no DNA. The record lists more than 300,000 distinct CDR3 sequences, of which the ten most abundant hold about 2.5%. The sample taken for sequencing was blood. The receptors were gathered from a human donor with ulcerative colitis or Crohn's disease, or a healthy co-twin of an affected twin (not recorded which).

V usage is TRBV3-1 and J usage is TRBJ2-3; TCRdb lists TRBD2, though no DNA is available to test this call. This CDR3 spans 16 amino acids. Germline loops: CDR1 LGHDT, CDR2 YNNKEL (reference sequence). The CDR3: CASSRTSGGPTDTQYF.

The chain is built from TRBV6-5 and TRBJ2-2; TCRdb reports TRBD1, a call that lacks DNA to check it against. The germline V gene has CDR1 MNHEY and CDR2 SVGAGI. The CDR3 is made up of 13 amino acids. CDR3 amino acids: CASTNPDTGELFF.

The chain employs TRBV5-1 and TRBJ2-7; TCRdb returns TRBD1, unconfirmable since there is no DNA. Per the germline V gene, CDR1 is SGHRS and CDR2 is YFSETQ. This CDR3 region has 14 residues. This CDR3 reads CASSWPGTGDEQYF.

V gene TRBV3-1 combines with J gene TRBJ2-3; TCRdb's assignment of TRBD2 cannot be checked, as there is no DNA. Germline V gives CDR1 LGHDT, CDR2 YNNKEL (reference sequence). The CDR3 covers 19 residues. CDR3: CASSQDARWGGGEGDTQYF.

The rearrangement uses TRBV15 and TRBJ2-4; checking the TCRdb D call of TRBD1 is not possible without DNA. The CDR3 loop spans 16 amino acids. Germline V gene sequence: CDR1 LNHNV, CDR2 YYDKDF (reference sequence). The chain's CDR3 is CATPNLQGAAKNIQYF.